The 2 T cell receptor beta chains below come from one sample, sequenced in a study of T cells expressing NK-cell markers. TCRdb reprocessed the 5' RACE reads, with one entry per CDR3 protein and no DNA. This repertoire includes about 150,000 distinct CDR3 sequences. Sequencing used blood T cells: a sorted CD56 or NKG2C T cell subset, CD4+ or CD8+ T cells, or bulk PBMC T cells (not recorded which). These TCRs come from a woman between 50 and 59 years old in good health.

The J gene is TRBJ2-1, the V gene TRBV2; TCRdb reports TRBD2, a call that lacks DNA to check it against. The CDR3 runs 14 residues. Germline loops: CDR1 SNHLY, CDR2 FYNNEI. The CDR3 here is CASSEGGSTNEQFF.

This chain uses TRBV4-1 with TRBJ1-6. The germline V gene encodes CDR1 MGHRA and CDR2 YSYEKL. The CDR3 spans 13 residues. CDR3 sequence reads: CASSQGSEWPLHF.